Listed below are T cell receptor beta chains from one sample, sequenced in a study of cytomegalovirus exposure and HLA in healthy donors. Produced via immunoSEQ multiplex PCR; TCRdb's table is partial and in-frame only. Here the sample spans about 200,000 clones, about 81% being singletons. Sequencing was done on a sample of PBMCs. All receptors derive from a woman in her forties in good health and CMV-seronegative. CDR3s include the opening cysteine and the closing phenylalanine or tryptophan. D genes are given only for firm matches. Rows give clone size only sometimes, using once, few, many, or a class for an expanded clone.

cdr3_nt | cdr3_aa | v_call | d_call | j_call | clone_size
TGCGCCAGCAGCCAAGAACACAGGGAGGGAAATGGCTACACCTTC | CASSQEHREGNGYTF | TRBV4-1 | - | TRBJ1-2 | -
TGCGCCAGCAGCCTTTCCGACTGGTCCTCCTACGAGCAGTACTTC | CASSLSDWSSYEQYF | TRBV4-1 | - | TRBJ2-7 | -
TGTGCCAGCAGCCAAGATTTAGCGGCCAAAAACATTCAGTACTTC | CASSQDLAAKNIQYF | TRBV4-2 | - | TRBJ2-4 | -
TGTGCCAGCGGATATGGACAGGGGAACACCGGGGAGCTGTTTTTT | CASGYGQGNTGELFF | TRBV28 | TRBD1 | TRBJ2-2 | -
TGTGCCAGCAGTTCACAGGGGATCTACGAGCAGTACTTC | CASSSQGIYEQYF | TRBV28 | TRBD1 | TRBJ2-7 | -
TGTGCCATCAGTGAGCGGGAGCGGAGTTCACCCCTCCACTTT | CAISERERSSPLHF | TRBV10-3 | - | TRBJ1-6 | -
TGTGCCAGCCGCGGCCGCCGGGGGAGAGAACTGTTTTTT | CASRGRRGRELFF | TRBV27 | - | TRBJ1-4 | -
TGTGCCAGTAGTACAGGAACCTACGAGCAGTACTTC | CASSTGTYEQYF | TRBV19 | - | TRBJ2-7 | -
TGTGCCAGCAGTACAGGACGTACTGAAAAACTGTTTTTT | CASSTGRTEKLFF | TRBV27 | - | TRBJ1-4 | -
TGTGCCAGCAGTTTAGCCGGGACAGGGCGATACGAGCAGTACTTC | CASSLAGTGRYEQYF | TRBV27 | TRBD1 | TRBJ2-7 | -
TGTGCCAGCAGCTTAGATCGGACAGGACCAGAGACCCAGTACTTC | CASSLDRTGPETQYF | TRBV7-2 | TRBD1 | TRBJ2-5 | few
TGTGCCAGCAGCTTGGCCAATAACAACAACGAGCAGTACTTC | CASSLANNNNEQYF | TRBV5-4 | - | TRBJ2-7 | -
TGTGCCTGGAGTCCAGGGACTAGCGCGCAAGAGACCCAGTACTTC | CAWSPGTSAQETQYF | TRBV30 | TRBD2 | TRBJ2-5 | -
TGTGCCAGCAGCTTAGCGCGGGGGAACTATGGCTACACCTTC | CASSLARGNYGYTF | TRBV7-8 | - | TRBJ1-2 | -
TGTGCCAGCAGTTACCCCGTCGGTAGCGTGGAAGAGACCCAGTACTTC | CASSYPVGSVEETQYF | TRBV6-6 | - | TRBJ2-5 | -
TGTGCCAGCAGCTTGCTTCCAGGGGCCTACGAGCAGTACTTC | CASSLLPGAYEQYF | TRBV5-6 | - | TRBJ2-7 | -
TGTGCCAGCAGCCTGGGACAGATCTCCTACGAGCAGTACTTC | CASSLGQISYEQYF | TRBV5-5 | TRBD1 | TRBJ2-7 | -
TGCGCCAGCACCCAGGGGTGGGGGCGAAATAATTCACCCCTCCACTTT | CASTQGWGRNNSPLHF | TRBV5-1 | - | TRBJ1-6 | few